These 31 T cell receptor beta chains were all obtained from the same sample, sequenced in a study of OX40 agonist ivuxolimab in advanced cancers. The assay was immunoSEQ multiplex PCR, and TCRdb's table has in-frame clones only and misses some. This table holds 70,000 to 80,000 clones, over 90% found once. Sequencing was performed on CD4+ or CD8+ T cells sorted from blood, taken in a trial of the OX40 agonist ivuxolimab. The source of these receptors is an adult with an advanced solid tumor such as melanoma, head and neck, liver or kidney cancer.

The rearrangement uses TRBV4-1 and TRBJ1-4; D uncertain. CDR1 and CDR2 (germline): MGHRA, YSYEKL. The V end was cut by 1 base, the J end by 5 bases, with 17 bases between. This CDR3 spans 17 amino acids. The CDR3: CASSQVIRAMDNEKLFF. CDR3 in DNA: TGCGCCAGCAGCCAAGTTATAAGGGCTATGGACAATGAAAAACTGTTTTTT.

The chain recombines TRBV4-3 with TRBJ2-5; 9 positions match TRBD2. The CDR3 runs to 16 residues. Germline assignment: CDR1 LGHNA and CDR2 YSLEER. Losses at the gene ends were 4 bases for V and 4 bases for J; bases not matched to a gene: 10. The CDR3 loop is CASSPETGTSLETQYF. The DNA of the CDR3 is TGCGCCAGCAGCCCAGAAACCGGGACTAGCTTAGAGACCCAGTACTTC.

This clone was recorded a few times. The chain's CDR3 is CASSSVQRYGYTF. The CDR3 nucleotides read TGTGCCAGCAGTTCGGTACAGCGCTATGGCTACACCTTC. This chain uses TRBV6-6 with TRBJ1-2; D is uncertain. Trimming stripped 4 bases from V and 4 bases from J, with 10 bases between. This CDR3 contains 13 residues. From germline, CDR1 is MNHNY and CDR2 SVGAGI (reference sequence).

This chain links TRBV2 with TRBJ2-3; 7 bases agree with TRBD2. This CDR3 region has 16 residues. V shed 7 bases and J 0 bases; nucleotides not matched to a gene: 10. In germline, CDR1 is SNHLY, CDR2 FYNNEI. The CDR3 nucleotides read TGTGCCAGCATTGGCGAGCGGGGTAGTAGCACAGATACGCAGTATTTT. This sequence encodes CASIGERGSSTDTQYF.

The chain employs TRBV4-1 and TRBJ1-2; D perhaps matches TRBD1 (6 bases). The V end was cut by 4 bases, the J end by 6 bases, with 24 bases between. The CDR3 runs 17 residues. Looked up from germline, CDR1 is MGHRA and CDR2 is YSYEKL. In DNA form, the CDR3 reads TGCGCCAGCAGCCTCCGAGCGCTCCGTCAACAGGGCAATGGCTACACCTTC. It specifies CASSLRALRQQGNGYTF.

The chain combines TRBV29-1 with TRBJ1-2; D ambiguous. V lost 4 bases and J lost 8, with 17 bases in between. Germline V gene data show CDR1 as SQVTM and CDR2 as ANQGSEA. CDR3 size: 13 residues. CDR3 DNA sequence: TGCAGCGTTGCCCCAGCGAACGCGGGAGGCTACACCTTC. Amino acids: CSVAPANAGGYTF.

This clone was detected once. The V call is TRBV27, the J call TRBJ1-2; a weak D match, TRBD1 (5 bases). The CDR3 extends over 11 amino acids. From germline, CDR1 is MNHEY and CDR2 SMNVEV (reference sequence). Trimming stripped 6 bases from V and 8 bases from J, with 10 bases between. The DNA of the CDR3 is TGTGCCAGCAGCCCCGGGGGAGGCTACACCTTC. This gives the protein CASSPGGGYTF.

The rearrangement uses TRBV2 and TRBJ1-2; 9 bases agree with TRBD1. The CDR3 consists of 14 residues. With 11 bases clipped from V and 7 bases from J, the junction kept 14 bases outside the gene matches. Germline CDR1 SNHLY, CDR2 FYNNEI. The CDR3 reads CAYHRGRVGSGYTF. The CDR3, as DNA: TGTGCCTACCACAGGGGGCGGGTAGGGAGTGGCTACACCTTC.

Only one count was recorded for this clone. The chain has TRBV28 and TRBJ1-5, with D perhaps matching TRBD1 (5 bases). Deletions cut 2 bases from V and 5 bases from J, with 7 bases between. The CDR3 sequence is 13 residues long. Per the germline V gene, CDR1 is MDHEN and CDR2 is SYDVKM. As DNA, the CDR3 is TGTGCCAGCAGTTTACGGGGGGATCAGCCCCAGCATTTT. Translated: CASSLRGDQPQHF.

V and J are TRBV4-3 and TRBJ1-1, with D perhaps matching TRBD1 (6 bases). This CDR3 region has 16 residues. From germline, CDR1 is LGHNA and CDR2 YSLEER. Trimming left V 3 bases short and J 5 bases short, with 19 bases between. CDR3 nucleotide sequence: TGCGCCAGCAGCCACCCGACGGGAGGGGGTGGGACTGAAGCTTTCTTT. Its translation: CASSHPTGGGGTEAFF.

The genes are TRBV11-3 and TRBJ1-1; D is perhaps TRBD1 (6 bases). V lost 6 bases and J lost 6, with 14 bases in between. Germline V lookup: CDR1 SGHNT, CDR2 YENEEA. This CDR3 has 13 residues. CDR3 in amino acids: CASSQGLGAEAFF. DNA for the CDR3: TGTGCCAGCAGTCAGGGGTTAGGCGCTGAAGCTTTCTTT.

J is TRBJ1-5 and V is TRBV2; 7 bases align to TRBD1. There are 15 residues in the CDR3. The V and J ends lost 7 bases and 5 bases, in that order; junction bases with no gene match: 11. Germline V gene lookup returns CDR1 SNHLY and CDR2 FYNNEI. The CDR3 is CASKSEPGGDQPQHF. CDR3 DNA: TGTGCCAGCAAAAGTGAGCCAGGGGGGGATCAGCCCCAGCATTTT.

The chain has TRBV27 and TRBJ2-3; D might be TRBD2 (6 bases). The CDR3 covers 14 residues. Germline CDR1 MNHEY, CDR2 SMNVEV (reference sequence). V lost 6 bases to trimming and J lost 2 bases, with 12 bases between them. The CDR3 is CASRGSGITDTQYF. In nucleotides, the CDR3 is TGTGCCAGCAGGGGTAGCGGAATCACAGATACGCAGTATTTT.

The chain is built from TRBV29-1 and TRBJ1-2; D is possibly TRBD1 (6 bases). The CDR3 sequence is 11 residues long. Trimming shortened V by 7 bases and J by 8 bases, and 14 bases separated the two germline ends. The germline CDR1 and CDR2 sequences are SQVTM and ANQGSEA. The CDR3: CSALTGHGYTF. The CDR3, as DNA: TGCAGCGCCCTGACAGGACACGGCTACACCTTC.

The chain has TRBV13 and TRBJ1-2; 7 positions match TRBD1. This CDR3 spans 15 amino acids. From germline, CDR1 is PRHDT and CDR2 FYEKMQ (reference sequence). With 5 bases clipped from V and 6 bases from J, the junction kept 12 bases outside the gene matches. The CDR3 DNA sequence: TGTGCCAGCAGCACTCGGGACAGTAAGTGGGATGGCTACACCTTC. It is translated as CASSTRDSKWDGYTF.

This chain uses TRBV29-1 with TRBJ2-1; D is possibly TRBD2 (6 bases). Germline-derived CDR1 and CDR2 are SQVTM and ANQGSEA. Trimming took off 4 bases at V and 0 bases at J, with 16 bases between the two ends. This CDR3 spans 16 amino acids. DNA of the CDR3: TGCAGCGTTGGAGGCTGGGAGGAGGGCTCCTACAATGAGCAGTTCTTC. Translation gives CSVGGWEEGSYNEQFF.

The chain carries TRBV11-3 and TRBJ1-1; D gene ambiguous. The CDR3 loop spans 13 amino acids. Germline V lookup: CDR1 SGHNT, CDR2 YENEEA. Trimming pared 0 bases from V and 1 base from J, leaving 3 bases between. CDR3 nucleotides: TGTGCCAGCAGCTTAGAGGGGAACACTGAAGCTTTCTTT. This sequence encodes CASSLEGNTEAFF.

This rearrangement joins TRBV2 to TRBJ2-7, with D perhaps given as TRBD1 or TRBD2 (6 bases each). The CDR3 sequence is 12 residues long. Germline CDR1 reads SNHLY; CDR2 reads FYNNEI. The ends were cut back, 6 bases at V and 5 bases at J, with 11 bases in the middle. In DNA, the CDR3 is TGTGCCAGCAGATCGGGGGCTGACGAGCAGTACTTC. It encodes CASRSGADEQYF.

This chain joins TRBV7-6 and TRBJ2-2; no clear D. CDR3 length equals 14 residues. Trimming left V 0 bases short and J 1 base short, with 3 bases between. The germline gives CDR1 SGHVS, CDR2 FNYEAQ. The CDR3 coding sequence is TGTGCCAGCAGCTTAGCAGGGAACACCGGGGAGCTGTTTTTT. It codes for CASSLAGNTGELFF.

This clone was detected a few times. V usage is TRBV7-9 and J usage is TRBJ1-2; 7 bases fit TRBD1. Germline CDR1 SEHNR, CDR2 FQNEAQ (reference sequence). V trimming: 5 bases; J trimming: 3 bases; junction bases outside the gene matches: 6. CDR3 length equals 14 residues. The CDR3 DNA sequence: TGTGCCAGCAGCCGACAGGGAAGTGACTATGGCTACACCTTC. Protein sequence: CASSRQGSDYGYTF.

The rearrangement uses TRBV2 and TRBJ1-5; 9 bases line up with TRBD1. V shed 3 bases, J shed 6 bases, and the junction held 6 bases outside the gene matches. The germline CDR1 and CDR2 sequences are SNHLY and FYNNEI. There are 15 residues in the CDR3. The CDR3 DNA reads as TGTGCCAGCAGTGACCCTCGACAGGGGGGTCAGCCCCAGCATTTT. Protein sequence: CASSDPRQGGQPQHF.

The V gene is TRBV29-1, the J gene TRBJ2-5; D tentatively fits TRBD1 or TRBD2 (5 bases each). The J call may be incorrect, as the DNA end agrees better with TRBJ2-7. The CDR3 loop spans 12 amino acids. The germline V gene encodes CDR1 SQVTM and CDR2 ANQGSEA. CDR3 sequence: CSVGGTGYEQYF. CDR3 DNA: TGCAGCGTTGGGGGGACGGGATACGAGCAGTACTTC.

This clone was seen only a few times. The V gene is TRBV6-1, the J gene TRBJ2-7, with D unresolved. The germline V and J ends were trimmed by 3 bases and 3 bases, with 3 bases remaining between them. Germline V lookup: CDR1 MNHNS, CDR2 SASEGT. This CDR3 is 11 amino acids long. CDR3 region: CASSDLYEQYF. The DNA for the CDR3 is TGTGCCAGCAGTGACCTCTACGAGCAGTACTTC.

The chain recombines TRBV7-6 with TRBJ2-1, with D tentatively TRBD2 (5 bases). This CDR3 comprises 15 residues. Germline V CDR1 and CDR2: SGHVS, FNYEAQ. Trimming removed 0 bases from V and 4 bases from J, with 10 bases in between. This CDR3 is CASSLAAGLYNEQFF. The CDR3 coding sequence is TGTGCCAGCAGCTTAGCGGCGGGCTTATACAATGAGCAGTTCTTC.

The V gene is TRBV7-2, the J gene TRBJ1-5; D is uncertain. This CDR3 contains 16 residues. Trimming removed 1 base at V and 0 bases at J, with 10 bases between. Germline-derived CDR1 and CDR2 are SGHTA and FQGNSA. CDR3 amino acids: CASSLGGFYSNQPQHF. The CDR3 nucleotides are TGTGCCAGCAGCTTAGGTGGGTTCTATAGCAATCAGCCCCAGCATTTT.

The chain has TRBV5-6 and TRBJ2-7; D is possibly TRBD1 (5 bases). This CDR3 is built from 12 residues. The germline V gene has CDR1 SGHDT and CDR2 YYEEEE. The V end lost 6 bases, the J end lost 2 bases, and 9 bases lay between the germline ends. CDR3 sequence: CASTQGTYEQYF. The DNA of the CDR3 is TGTGCCAGCACCCAGGGTACCTACGAGCAGTACTTC.

This clone was seen just once. The chain recombines TRBV5-1 with TRBJ2-7; possibly TRBD2 for D (5 bases). Germline V CDR1 and CDR2: SGHRS, YFSETQ. The CDR3 runs to 13 residues. Trimming removed 4 bases at V and 6 bases at J, with 14 bases between. The CDR3 protein is CASSPAGVGEQYF. The CDR3 DNA follows: TGCGCCAGCAGCCCTGCCGGGGTGGGCGAGCAGTACTTC. The full variable domain, with the rest looked up from reference TRBV5-1 and TRBJ2-7, is KAGVTQTPRYLIKTRGQQVTLSCSPISGHRSVSWYQQTPGQGLQFLFEYFSETQRNKGNFPGRFSGRQFSNSRSEMNVSTLELGDSALYLCASSPAGVGEQYFGPGTRLTVT.

V is TRBV27 and J is TRBJ2-7, with TRBD1 matching 7 bases. The CDR3 has 13 residues. The V and J ends lost 6 bases and 4 bases, in that order; junction bases with no gene match: 6. CDR1 MNHEY and CDR2 SMNVEV come from the germline V gene (reference sequence). CDR3 region: CASSLGQPYEQYF. The DNA of the CDR3 is TGTGCCAGCAGCCTGGGACAGCCTTACGAGCAGTACTTC.

The chain employs TRBV2 and TRBJ1-1; perhaps TRBD1 as D (5 bases). Trimming took off 0 bases at V and 5 bases at J, with 13 bases between the two ends. The germline V gene encodes CDR1 SNHLY and CDR2 FYNNEI. This CDR3 contains 15 residues. As DNA, the CDR3 is TGTGCCAGCAGTGAAGCGACCTCCAGGGCGACTGAAGCTTTCTTT. This sequence encodes CASSEATSRATEAFF.

J is TRBJ1-2 and V is TRBV6-5, with a weak D call TRBD1 (6 bases). CDR1 and CDR2 (germline): MNHEY, SVGAGI. V was trimmed by 0 bases and J by 4 bases, leaving 9 bases between them. The CDR3 spans 14 residues. The CDR3 nucleotides read TGTGCCAGCAGTTACTCGGCAGGGGTCTATGGCTACACCTTC. It is translated as CASSYSAGVYGYTF.

The gene calls are TRBV14 and TRBJ2-1; 9 nucleotides match TRBD2. Germline V lookup: CDR1 SGHDN, CDR2 FVKESK. Germline trimming cut 3 bases from V and 8 bases from J; bases unmatched to any gene: 5. The length of the CDR3 is 14 residues. The CDR3 region has the DNA TGTGCCAGCAGCCAGGCGGGAGGGGGCGATGAGCAGTTCTTC. Amino acid sequence: CASSQAGGGDEQFF.